The TCR beta chain under discussion was sequenced for a study of CD8 T cells in Susac syndrome. Germline CDR1 and CDR2: LGHDT and YNNKEL (reference sequence). This CDR3 has 15 residues. The ends were cut back, 4 bases at V and 1 base at J, with 13 bases in the middle. High-throughput TCR beta sequencing covered peripheral CD8+ and CD4+ T cells. Controls were healthy donors chosen to match patients in age and sex. TEMRA cells were FACS-enriched, unlike CD8+ and CD4+ T cells, which were negatively isolated. Random-hexamer reverse transcription was applied to about 0.45 to 1 ug RNA. TCR beta CDR3 was amplified by immunoSEQ multiplex PCR. This amplification extended across 54 Vbeta and 13 Jbeta segments. In TCRdb, the immunoSEQ multiplex PCR reads were re-called with MiXCR into one record per CDR3 protein. Here the sample spans 120,000 to 150,000 distinct CDR3 sequences, approximately 94% being singletons.

The chain has TRBV3-1 and TRBJ1-1; D uncertain. Sequencing was performed on CD4+ T cells from PBMCs. The sequence derives from a human donor in good health. The CDR3 DNA reads as TGTGCCAGCAGCCCGAGGAGTTTGGGGAACACTGAAGCTTTCTTT. Translated: CASSPRSLGNTEAFF.